One and the same sample provided the 7 T cell receptor beta chains below, sequenced in a study of long-term antiretroviral therapy in people with HIV. Survey-level resolution applied to immunoSEQ assay v3.0. Clones were sequenced by immunoSEQ multiplex PCR, and TCRdb holds only the in-frame ones, with some missing. The data hold tens of thousands of clones, with around four fifths observed a single time. The input for sequencing was unsorted PBMCs, taken 0.3 years after starting antiretroviral therapy. The receptors were sampled from a man aged 18 to 29 with HIV.

V usage is TRBV5-1 and J usage is TRBJ2-7; tentative D call: TRBD1 (6 bases). The CDR3 runs to 15 residues. V lost 0 bases, J lost 5 bases, and 15 bases lay in between. Looked up from germline, CDR1 is SGHRS and CDR2 is YFSETQ. CDR3 protein: CASSLVGRGRHEQYF. The CDR3 coding sequence is TGCGCCAGCAGCTTGGTGGGCAGGGGCAGGCACGAGCAGTACTTC.

The V call is TRBV19, the J call TRBJ2-1, with D possibly matching TRBD1 (6 bases). Germline V gene lookup returns CDR1 LNHDA and CDR2 SQIVND (reference sequence). This CDR3 comprises 18 residues. Trimming removed 2 bases at V and 1 base at J, with 18 bases between. CDR3 sequence: CASSIYGPTGPSYNEQFF. CDR3 nucleotide sequence: TGTGCCAGTAGTATATATGGTCCGACAGGTCCTTCCTACAATGAGCAGTTCTTC.

The chain is built from TRBV9 and TRBJ2-1; perhaps D is TRBD1 or TRBD2 (5 bases each). This CDR3 is 14 amino acids long. Germline values: CDR1 SGDLS, CDR2 YYNGEE. Trimming pared 6 bases from V and 10 bases from J, leaving 20 bases between. CDR3 loop: CASTWSEVGDEQFF. The CDR3 coding sequence is TGTGCCAGCACCTGGTCTGAAGTGGGGGACGAGCAGTTCTTC. Full variable domain (outside the CDR3, taken from reference TRBV9 and TRBJ2-1): DSGVTQTPKHLITATGQRVTLRCSPRSGDLSVYWYQQSLDQGLQFLIQYYNGEERAKGNILERFSAQQFPDLHSELNLSSLELGDSALYFCASTWSEVGDEQFFGPGTRLTVL.

The rearrangement links TRBV6-4 to TRBJ1-1, with no clear D. V was cut by 7 bases and J by 3 bases, with 6 bases left in between. Germline V gene data show CDR1 as MRHNA and CDR2 as SNTAGT. The CDR3 runs to 11 residues. CDR3 protein: CASNWDTEAFF. DNA of the CDR3: TGTGCCAGCAACTGGGACACTGAAGCTTTCTTT.

Comments on this clone: Given the absence of the conserved phenylalanine or tryptophan at the CDR3 end, a read error is likely. The limits of the CDR3 on the DNA are not certain, so only TCRdb's listed CDR3 is given. V is TRBV2 and J is TRBJ2-7; the table's TRBD2 call for D was not verified on the DNA. With termini counted, the CDR3 has 14 amino acids. Germline CDR1 is SNHLY and CDR2 is FYNNEI. The CDR3 sequence: CASSAGHTGTPSYI.

The chain is built from TRBV7-9 and TRBJ1-2, with D possibly TRBD1 on 6 matching bases. This CDR3 is built from 16 residues. The V gene's germline CDR1 is SEHNR and CDR2 FQNEAQ (reference sequence). V was trimmed by 5 bases and J by 0 bases, leaving 16 bases between them. CDR3 loop: CASSARGGLTNYGYTF. CDR3 DNA sequence: TGTGCCAGCAGCGCACGAGGGGGGCTTACTAACTATGGCTACACCTTC.

The chain combines TRBV7-2 with TRBJ2-1; 7 positions agree with TRBD1. Germline lookup yields CDR1 SGHTA and CDR2 FQGNSA. V shed 3 bases and J 7 bases; nucleotides not matched to a gene: 3. This CDR3 is 13 amino acids long. In nucleotides, the CDR3 is TGTGCCAGCAGCTTTGACAGGGCGAATGAGCAGTTCTTC. Encoded protein: CASSFDRANEQFF.